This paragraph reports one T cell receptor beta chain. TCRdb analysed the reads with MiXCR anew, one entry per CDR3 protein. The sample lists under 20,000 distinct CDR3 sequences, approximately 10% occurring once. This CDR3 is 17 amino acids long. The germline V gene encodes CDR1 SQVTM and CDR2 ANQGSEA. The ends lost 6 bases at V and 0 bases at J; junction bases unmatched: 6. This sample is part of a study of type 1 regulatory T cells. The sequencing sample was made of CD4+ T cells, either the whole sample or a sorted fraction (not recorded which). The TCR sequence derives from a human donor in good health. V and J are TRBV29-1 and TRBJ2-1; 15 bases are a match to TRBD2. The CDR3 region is CSVGGLAGGRSYNEQFF. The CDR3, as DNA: TGCAGCGTCGGGGGACTAGCGGGAGGACGCTCCTACAATGAGCAGTTCTTC.